This T cell receptor (beta chain) derives from a study of CD8 T cells in Susac syndrome. Negative isolation was used for CD8+ and CD4+ T cells and FACS enrichment for TEMRA cells. RNA was extracted with the RNeasy kit, and a quantity of roughly 0.5 to 1 ug was reverse transcribed using random hexamers. MiXCR was run by TCRdb on the immunoSEQ multiplex PCR reads, yielding one entry per CDR3 protein. The table records 75,000 to 100,000 distinct CDR3 sequences, 95% of them present only once. The V gene's germline CDR1 is SGHDT and CDR2 YYEEEE. The CDR3 sequence is 14 residues long. Trimming at V came to 2 bases and at J to 6 bases, leaving 4 bases not matched to a gene.

V is TRBV5-6 and J is TRBJ2-1; 8 nucleotides align to TRBD2. The specimen was CD8+ T cells from PBMCs. The receptor was isolated from a human donor with Susac syndrome. The CDR3 bases are TGTGCCAGCAGCTTTGGGACTAGTGGCAATGAGCAGTTCTTC. It translates to CASSFGTSGNEQFF.